The T cell receptor (beta chain) described here comes from a study of cytomegalovirus exposure and HLA in healthy donors. CDR1 SGHAT and CDR2 FQNNGV come from the germline V gene. The CDR3 is 14 amino acids. The germline V and J ends were trimmed by 3 bases and 4 bases, with 12 bases remaining between them. Researchers ran the PCR with 60 Vbeta and 13 Jbeta primers. Repertoires were generated with immunoSEQ multiplex PCR, while TCRdb's copy carries only in-frame clones and drops some. The repertoire holds some 160,000 clones, with around 84% as singletons. This chain links TRBV11-2 with TRBJ2-5, with D maybe TRBD2 (6 bases). The sequencing input was PBMCs. This sequence originates from a boy aged 2 to 10 in good health and CMV-seronegative. The DNA for the CDR3 is TGTGCCAGCAGCTTGGGGGGTTTAGGAGAGACCCAGTACTTC. The encoded protein is CASSLGGLGETQYF.